Listed here are 27 T cell receptor beta chains from one sample, sequenced in a study of human T cells and chemical hapten exposure. The time point is: pre-sensitization, week 0. Treatment indicated: therapeutic diphenylcyclopropenone sensitization with weekly scalp DPC. One entry per CDR3 protein results from TCRdb running MiXCR on the RACE reads. The data show approximately 260,000 distinct CDR3 sequences, approximately 8.6% seen once. Sequenced here: whole blood, sampled in connection with sensitization to the hapten diphenylcyclopropenone (DPC). The source of these receptors is a middle-aged woman with alopecia areata. Some clones in this sample may be carry-over from other donors' samples.

The chain carries TRBV28 and TRBJ2-7, with 8 bases aligning to TRBD2. Trimming cost V 3 bases and J 2 bases; bases outside gene matches: 12. Germline V CDR1 and CDR2: MDHEN, SYDVKM. The CDR3 spans 17 residues. CDR3 in DNA: TGTGCCAGCAGTTTCCCCTCCCGAGTTAGCGGGGCCTACGAGCAGTACTTC. Its protein product is CASSFPSRVSGAYEQYF. The full variable domain, rest sourced from reference TRBV28 and TRBJ2-7, is DVKVTQSSRYLVKRTGEKVFLECVQDMDHENMFWYRQDPGLGLRLIYFSYDVKMKEKGDIPEGYSVSREKKERFSLILESASTNQTSMYLCASSFPSRVSGAYEQYFGPGTRLTVT.

This clonotype was observed many times. The chain uses TRBV7-2 and TRBJ2-1; D not certain. Germline V CDR1 and CDR2: SGHTA, FQGNSA. Trimming left V 1 base short and J 3 bases short, with 10 bases between. This CDR3 has 15 amino acids. In DNA form, the CDR3 reads TGTGCCAGCAGCTTAGGGGTCGGTTTCTACAATGAGCAGTTCTTC. Its protein product is CASSLGVGFYNEQFF.

This clonotype was seen only a few times. The chain uses TRBV19 and TRBJ2-3; TRBD2 matches at 10 bases. The germline V gene encodes CDR1 LNHDA and CDR2 SQIVND (reference sequence). Trimming at V came to 4 bases and at J to 4 bases, leaving 2 bases not matched to a gene. CDR3 length: 14 residues. The CDR3, as DNA: TGTGCCAGTAGTAAAGCGGGAGGGGCAGATACGCAGTATTTT. Translation gives CASSKAGGADTQYF.

V usage is TRBV2 and J usage is TRBJ2-1, with a weak D call TRBD1 (5 bases). V lost 8 bases, J lost 4 bases, and 6 bases lay in between. The length of the CDR3 is 11 residues. The germline V gene has CDR1 SNHLY and CDR2 FYNNEI. The CDR3 sequence: CASDRYNEQFF. CDR3 coding DNA: TGTGCCAGCGACAGATACAATGAGCAGTTCTTC. Together with reference TRBV2 and TRBJ2-1, the CDR3 gives the full variable domain: EPEVTQTPSHQVTQMGQEVILRCVPISNHLYFYWYRQILGQKVEFLVSFYNNEISEKSEIFDDQFSVERPDGSNFTLKIRSTKLEDSAMYFCASDRYNEQFFGPGTRLTVL.

This clonotype was observed a handful of times. The junction departs from germline at one end; a sequencing error may be responsible. The CDR3 sequence: CASSSGEGFRLNF. The CDR3 DNA reads TGTGCCAGCAGCTCCGGGGAGGGGTTTAGGCTTAATTTT. The gene calls are TRBV7-9 and TRBJ2-3, with 7 bases aligning to TRBD2. The germline V gene has CDR1 SEHNR and CDR2 FQNEAQ (reference sequence). The CDR3 contains 13 residues.

The chain couples TRBV4-2 to TRBJ2-7; TRBD2 is a possible D gene (6 bases). The germline gives CDR1 LGHNA, CDR2 YNFKEQ. CDR3 size: 14 residues. Trimming removed 5 bases from V and 2 bases from J, with 13 bases in between. Here the CDR3 DNA reads TGTGCCAGCAGCGAAGGGACTCGCACCTACGAGCAGTACTTC. Amino acid sequence: CASSEGTRTYEQYF.

This clonotype was counted a few times. This sequence joins TRBV3-1 and TRBJ2-6, with D unclear. The V gene's germline CDR1 is LGHDT and CDR2 YNNKEL (reference sequence). The CDR3 length is 14 residues. Trimming cost V 0 bases and J 4 bases, with 4 bases left between them. The CDR3 spells CASSQDPGANVLTF. CDR3 coding DNA: TGTGCCAGCAGCCAAGATCCCGGGGCCAACGTCCTGACTTTC.

The CDR3: CASSYSKTSYEQYF. CDR3 nucleotides: TGTGCCAGCAGTTACTCGAAGACTTCCTACGAGCAGTACTTC. The chain combines TRBV6-5 with TRBJ2-7, with D uncertain. Germline V lookup: CDR1 MNHEY, CDR2 SVGAGI. This CDR3 has 14 residues. Trimming took off 0 bases at V and 1 base at J, with 7 bases between the two ends.

The chain combines TRBV28 with TRBJ2-1; 9 nucleotides line up with TRBD2. Trimming removed 7 bases from V and 2 bases from J; junction bases left unmatched: 6. CDR1 and CDR2 (germline): MDHEN, SYDVKM. The length of the CDR3 is 15 residues. The CDR3 DNA reads as TGTGCCAGCAAGGGGCCTAGCGGGACCTACAATGAGCAGTTCTTC. Its protein product is CASKGPSGTYNEQFF.

The chain has TRBV12-3 or TRBV12-4 and TRBJ2-2; D remains ambiguous. V was cut by 2 bases and J by 1 base, with 8 bases left in between. The CDR3 consists of 15 residues. As DNA, the CDR3 is TGTGCCAGCAGTTTATTTAGGAAGAACACCGGGGAGCTGTTTTTT. It specifies CASSLFRKNTGELFF.

In this sample, this clonotype turned up many times. The rearrangement links TRBV28 to TRBJ1-2; weak D call: TRBD1 (6 bases). CDR3 length: 16 residues. CDR1 is MDHEN, CDR2 SYDVKM, per germline. Trimming took off 6 bases at V and 4 bases at J, with 21 bases between the two ends. The CDR3 reads CASSSPGAGSAYGYTF. In DNA form, the CDR3 reads TGTGCCAGCAGCTCTCCGGGGGCCGGCTCTGCCTATGGCTACACCTTC.

The genes are TRBV12-3 or TRBV12-4 and TRBJ1-4; 7 nucleotides agree with TRBD1. CDR3 length: 14 residues. V gave up 3 bases and J gave up 8 bases; unmatched junction bases: 6. The CDR3 DNA is TGTGCCAGCAGTTTCTGGCAGGGGGACGAAAAACTGTTTTTT. Translated, it gives CASSFWQGDEKLFF.

The chain links TRBV7-2 to TRBJ2-1; 10 bases are a match to TRBD2. V lost 1 base, J lost 8 bases, and 8 bases stayed unmatched. Germline CDR1 reads SGHTA; CDR2 reads FQGNSA. The CDR3 extends over 16 amino acids. The CDR3 DNA follows: TGTGCCAGCAGCTTAGGGCTAGCGGGAGCATGGGATGAGCAGTTCTTC. Protein product: CASSLGLAGAWDEQFF.

This clonotype was seen at least ten times. The chain has TRBV25-1 and TRBJ1-2; weak D call: TRBD1 (6 bases). The germline V and J ends were trimmed by 0 bases and 8 bases, with 10 bases remaining between them. The CDR3 is 13 residues long. CDR1 and CDR2 from the germline V gene are MGHDK and SYGVNS. The CDR3 DNA reads TGTGCCAGCAGTGAATACAGGGGTGACGGCTACACCTTC. It is translated as CASSEYRGDGYTF.

This clonotype was recorded at least ten times. The V call is TRBV6-2 or TRBV6-3, the J call TRBJ1-1; the D is unclear. V shed 6 bases and J shed 1 base, with 9 bases lying between them. The germline gives CDR1 MNHEY, CDR2 SVGEGT. The CDR3 covers 13 residues. The CDR3 reads CASSGPRNTEAFF. The CDR3 region has the DNA TGTGCCAGCAGCGGACCGCGGAACACTGAAGCTTTCTTT.

This clonotype was counted a single time. The chain couples TRBV7-2 to TRBJ2-3; D may match TRBD1 or TRBD2 (5 bases each). This CDR3 has 17 amino acids. V gave up 5 bases and J gave up 4 bases, with 22 bases separating them. Germline loops: CDR1 SGHTA, CDR2 FQGNSA. The CDR3 loop reads CASSPIRPGPSADTQYF. CDR3 bases: TGTGCCAGCAGCCCGATCAGGCCGGGACCGTCCGCAGATACGCAGTATTTT.

The J gene is TRBJ1-1, the V gene TRBV28; D remains unclear. Between the trimmed V and J ends, which lost 5 bases and 3 bases, there was a span of 13 bases. CDR3 length equals 14 residues. Germline CDR1 reads MDHEN; CDR2 reads SYDVKM. The CDR3 protein is CASSPDAADTEAFF. The DNA for the CDR3 is TGTGCCAGCAGTCCCGATGCGGCGGACACTGAAGCTTTCTTT.

This clonotype was seen a handful of times. Here the CDR3 reads CASSVGTSGGDTQYF. The CDR3, as DNA: TGTGCCAGCAGCGTGGGGACTAGCGGGGGAGATACGCAGTATTTT. The chain couples TRBV9 to TRBJ2-3; 14 nucleotides line up with TRBD2. This CDR3 region has 15 residues. The ends lost 2 bases at V and 5 bases at J; junction bases unmatched: 1. Germline CDR1 and CDR2: SGDLS and YYNGEE.

This clonotype was recorded at least ten times. The chain uses TRBV15 and TRBJ2-7; D assignment may be TRBD1 or TRBD2 (6 bases each). V lost 3 bases to trimming and J lost 2 bases, with 26 bases between them. Germline CDR1 reads LNHNV; CDR2 reads YYDKDF (reference sequence). The CDR3 has 19 residues. The CDR3 sequence: CATSSPPEGGRVSTYEQYF. CDR3 in DNA: TGTGCCACCAGCAGTCCCCCGGAGGGGGGCAGGGTTTCGACCTACGAGCAGTACTTC. The full variable domain, with the rest looked up from reference TRBV15 and TRBJ2-7, is DAMVIQNPRYQVTQFGKPVTLSCSQTLNHNVMYWYQQKSSQAPKLLFHYYDKDFNNEADTPDNFQSRRPNTSFCFLDIRSPGLGDTAMYLCATSSPPEGGRVSTYEQYFGPGTRLTVT.

Only a few counts were recorded for this clonotype. The chain has TRBV19 and TRBJ2-3; D unclear. The germline V and J ends were trimmed by 4 bases and 5 bases, with 10 bases remaining between them. This CDR3 comprises 13 residues. Germline assignment: CDR1 LNHDA and CDR2 SQIVND (reference sequence). The CDR3 nucleotides read TGTGCCAGTAGTACTCTTCGTGGAGATACGCAGTATTTT. Translating gives CASSTLRGDTQYF.

The V and J genes are TRBV27 and TRBJ2-2; TRBD1 matches 7 bases. CDR3 length equals 13 residues. The germline V gene encodes CDR1 MNHEY and CDR2 SMNVEV (reference sequence). Trimming removed 3 bases from V and 13 bases from J; junction bases left unmatched: 8. The CDR3 reads CASSFQPGQMLFF. The CDR3 DNA follows: TGTGCCAGCAGTTTCCAGCCGGGACAGATGCTGTTTTTT.

This clonotype turned up a few times. The chain is built from TRBV4-1 and TRBJ2-3; D perhaps matches TRBD2 (6 bases). The CDR3 loop spans 15 amino acids. The germline V gene encodes CDR1 MGHRA and CDR2 YSYEKL. V gave up 4 bases and J gave up 2 bases, with 13 bases separating them. The CDR3, as DNA: TGCGCCAGCAGCCGCACCGGGACTTCCACAGATACGCAGTATTTT. Translating it yields CASSRTGTSTDTQYF.

This clonotype was seen at least ten times. The chain uses TRBV20-1 and TRBJ1-5; possibly TRBD1 for D (6 bases). V dropped 2 bases and J dropped 4 bases, with 18 bases sitting between them. Per the germline V gene, CDR1 is DFQATT and CDR2 is SNEGSKA (reference sequence). CDR3 length equals 16 residues. The CDR3 sequence is CSARSLDRPENQPQHF. Here the CDR3 DNA reads TGCAGTGCTAGATCTTTGGACAGACCGGAGAATCAGCCCCAGCATTTT.

Ten or more counts support this clonotype. The chain has TRBV7-2 and TRBJ2-1; TRBD2 might be the D (6 bases). The CDR3 covers 17 residues. V was cut by 3 bases and J by 8 bases, with 23 bases left in between. Germline-derived CDR1 and CDR2 are SGHTA and FQGNSA. The CDR3 DNA sequence: TGTGCCAGCAGCTTTCTCACACTAGCCAGACCGCGCCATGAGCAGTTCTTC. Protein product: CASSFLTLARPRHEQFF.

This chain uses TRBV11-3 with TRBJ2-2; D is ambiguous. CDR3 length: 16 amino acids. V lost 2 bases and J 7 bases, leaving 17 bases between the germline ends. Germline V gene sequence: CDR1 SGHNT, CDR2 YENEEA. DNA of the CDR3: TGTGCCAGCAGCTTACGCTCCGCCCTAGGTCACGGGGAGCTGTTTTTT. This encodes CASSLRSALGHGELFF.

The J gene is TRBJ2-7, the V gene TRBV25-1; 9 bases match TRBD1. Trimming removed 8 bases from V and 4 bases from J; junction bases left unmatched: 3. The CDR3 covers 12 residues. Looked up from germline, CDR1 is MGHDK and CDR2 is SYGVNS. The CDR3 is CASGGQGYEQYF. CDR3 nucleotides: TGTGCCAGCGGAGGACAGGGGTACGAGCAGTACTTC.

Ten or more counts support this clonotype. This rearrangement joins TRBV6-1 to TRBJ2-5, with TRBD2 identical over 8 bases. Looked up from germline, CDR1 is MNHNS and CDR2 is SASEGT. The junction had 2 bases not matched to a gene; V was cut back by 5 bases and J by 0 bases. CDR3 size: 14 residues. The CDR3 coding sequence is TGTGCCAGCAGTTTACTAGCGGACCAAGAGACCCAGTACTTC. Translating it yields CASSLLADQETQYF.